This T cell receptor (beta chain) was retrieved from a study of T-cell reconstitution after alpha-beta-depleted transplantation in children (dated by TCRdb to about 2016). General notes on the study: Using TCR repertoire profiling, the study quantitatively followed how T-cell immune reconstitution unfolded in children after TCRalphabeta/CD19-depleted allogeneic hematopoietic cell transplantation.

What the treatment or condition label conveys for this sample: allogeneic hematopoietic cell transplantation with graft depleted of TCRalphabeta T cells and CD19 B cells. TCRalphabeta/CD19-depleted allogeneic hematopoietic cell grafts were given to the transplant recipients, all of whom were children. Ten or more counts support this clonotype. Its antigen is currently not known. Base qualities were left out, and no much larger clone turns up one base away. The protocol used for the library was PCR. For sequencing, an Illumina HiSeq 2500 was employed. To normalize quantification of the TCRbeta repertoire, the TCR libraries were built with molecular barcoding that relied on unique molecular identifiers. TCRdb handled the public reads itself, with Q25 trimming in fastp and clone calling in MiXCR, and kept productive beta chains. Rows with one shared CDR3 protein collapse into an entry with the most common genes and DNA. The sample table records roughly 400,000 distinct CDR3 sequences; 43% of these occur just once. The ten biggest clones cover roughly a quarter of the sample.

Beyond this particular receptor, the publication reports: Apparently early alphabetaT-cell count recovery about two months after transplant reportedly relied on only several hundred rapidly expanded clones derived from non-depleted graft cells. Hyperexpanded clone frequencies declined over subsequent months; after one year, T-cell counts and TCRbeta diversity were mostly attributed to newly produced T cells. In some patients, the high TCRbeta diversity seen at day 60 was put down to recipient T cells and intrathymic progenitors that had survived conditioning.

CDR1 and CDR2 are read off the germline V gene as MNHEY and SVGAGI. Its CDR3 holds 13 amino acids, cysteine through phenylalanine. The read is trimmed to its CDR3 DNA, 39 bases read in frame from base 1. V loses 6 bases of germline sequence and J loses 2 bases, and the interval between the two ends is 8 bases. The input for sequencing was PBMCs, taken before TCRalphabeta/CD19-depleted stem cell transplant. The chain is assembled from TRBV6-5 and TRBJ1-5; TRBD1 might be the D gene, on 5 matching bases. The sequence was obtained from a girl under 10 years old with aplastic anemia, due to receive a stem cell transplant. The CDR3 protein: CASRRGGNQPQHF. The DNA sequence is TGTGCCAGCAGAAGGGGTGGCAATCAGCCCCAGCATTTT.